A single sample gave rise to the 26 T cell receptor beta chains below, sequenced in a study of Tregs in tolerant kidney transplant recipients. Clones were read by immunoSEQ multiplex PCR, and TCRdb kept only the in-frame ones, dropping some. The data show fewer than 80,000 clones, with 85% to 90% seen just once and 0.35% to 0.5% held by the top ten. The input for sequencing was CD4+ T cells from blood, taken before the transplant. The receptors here all came from a human donor who received a combined kidney and bone marrow transplant.

This clone has only one observation. In DNA, the CDR3 is TGCGCCAGCAGCCCACTTCAGGGTGGGACTGAAGCTTTCTTT. Its protein is CASSPLQGGTEAFF. The gene calls are TRBV5-1 and TRBJ1-1; D may be TRBD1 (5 bases). This CDR3 contains 14 residues. The V and J ends lost 4 bases and 5 bases respectively, with 15 bases between them. CDR1 and CDR2 (germline): SGHRS, YFSETQ.

J is TRBJ1-1 and V is TRBV5-1; 8 bases align to TRBD1. The V gene end was trimmed by 3 bases and the J gene end by 4 bases; junction bases not matched to a gene: 5. Per germline, CDR1 SGHRS and CDR2 YFSETQ. The CDR3 is made up of 14 amino acids. The CDR3 loop is CASSSTGEGTEAFF. The CDR3 DNA is TGCGCCAGCAGCTCGACAGGGGAGGGCACTGAAGCTTTCTTT.

The chain recombines TRBV5-8 with TRBJ2-1; D is unresolved. V gave up 0 bases and J gave up 12 bases, with 7 bases separating them. Germline CDR1 and CDR2: SGHTS and YDEGEE. There are 11 residues in the CDR3. CDR3 region: CASSLAPGQFF. The CDR3 coding sequence is TGTGCCAGCAGCTTGGCCCCCGGGCAGTTCTTC.

The chain uses TRBV5-1 and TRBJ2-7; 10 bases align to TRBD1. The length of the CDR3 is 15 residues. Germline CDR1 SGHRS, CDR2 YFSETQ. V dropped 4 bases and J dropped 3; count of bases not matched to a gene: 7. This CDR3 is CASSPGQGLIYEQYF. Here the CDR3 DNA reads TGCGCCAGCAGCCCGGGACAGGGGCTGATCTACGAGCAGTACTTC.

The rearrangement uses TRBV5-1 and TRBJ2-7; TRBD1 might be the D (6 bases). This CDR3 comprises 15 residues. V lost 0 bases, J lost 5 bases, and 15 bases lay in between. CDR1 is SGHRS and CDR2 is YFSETQ in the germline V gene. The CDR3 reads CASSLARTVGDEQYF. The CDR3 nucleotides read TGCGCCAGCAGCTTGGCCCGGACAGTAGGCGACGAGCAGTACTTC. The whole variable domain, filled in from reference TRBV5-1 and TRBJ2-7, reads KAGVTQTPRYLIKTRGQQVTLSCSPISGHRSVSWYQQTPGQGLQFLFEYFSETQRNKGNFPGRFSGRQFSNSRSEMNVSTLELGDSALYLCASSLARTVGDEQYFGPGTRLTVT.

The count of this clone is one. CDR3 in DNA: TGTGCCTGGAGTGTGCGGGACAGGGGGGTAACTGAAGCTTTCTTT. Protein product: CAWSVRDRGVTEAFF. The V gene is TRBV30, the J gene TRBJ1-1, with 11 bases aligning to TRBD1. Germline assignment: CDR1 GTSNPN and CDR2 SVGIG (reference sequence). Trimming took 0 bases from V and 5 from J; bases not matched to a gene: 5. The CDR3 length is 15 residues.

The chain employs TRBV5-1 and TRBJ2-1; 8 bases are shared with TRBD2. The CDR3 covers 18 residues. V shed 4 bases, J shed 1 base, and the junction held 13 bases outside the gene matches. The germline gives CDR1 SGHRS, CDR2 YFSETQ. CDR3: CASSARQSGRASYNEQFF. In DNA, the CDR3 is TGCGCCAGCAGCGCTAGACAAAGCGGGAGAGCGTCCTACAATGAGCAGTTCTTC. The full variable domain, its missing parts supplied by reference TRBV5-1 and TRBJ2-1, is KAGVTQTPRYLIKTRGQQVTLSCSPISGHRSVSWYQQTPGQGLQFLFEYFSETQRNKGNFPGRFSGRQFSNSRSEMNVSTLELGDSALYLCASSARQSGRASYNEQFFGPGTRLTVL.

This rearrangement joins TRBV5-1 to TRBJ2-2; 7 bases agree with TRBD2. Germline CDR1 SGHRS, CDR2 YFSETQ. This CDR3 comprises 16 residues. J gave up 0 bases and V 5 bases, and 7 bases lay outside the gene matches. CDR3 amino acids: CASRLAIFANTGELFF. For the CDR3, the DNA is TGCGCCAGCAGACTAGCGATCTTCGCGAACACCGGGGAGCTGTTTTTT.

The chain has TRBV27 and TRBJ1-5; perhaps TRBD1 as D (5 bases). CDR3 size: 13 residues. The V gene's germline CDR1 is MNHEY and CDR2 SMNVEV (reference sequence). V gave up 5 bases and J gave up 6 bases, with 11 bases separating them. Here the CDR3 DNA reads TGTGCCAGCAGTACCGGGGGTGGTCAGCCCCAGCATTTT. Translation: CASSTGGGQPQHF.

The rearrangement uses TRBV30 and TRBJ1-5; unclear D gene. This CDR3 spans 12 amino acids. Trimming removed 0 bases at V and 8 bases at J, with 8 bases between. CDR1 GTSNPN and CDR2 SVGIG come from the germline V gene (reference sequence). CDR3 protein: CAWSVMVEPQHF. The CDR3 DNA reads TGTGCCTGGAGTGTAATGGTAGAGCCCCAGCATTTT.

This rearrangement joins TRBV4-2 to TRBJ2-1; 7 nucleotides match TRBD2. Germline loops: CDR1 LGHNA, CDR2 YNFKEQ. V lost 0 bases, J lost 3 bases, and 8 bases stayed unmatched. The CDR3 contains 17 residues. The chain's CDR3 is CASSQDLAGAIYNEQFF. The CDR3 bases are TGTGCCAGCAGCCAAGATCTGGCGGGAGCCATCTACAATGAGCAGTTCTTC.

The chain combines TRBV11-2 with TRBJ1-2; a weak D match, TRBD1 (6 bases). V lost 5 bases, J lost 2 bases, and 15 bases lay in between. The germline CDR1 and CDR2 sequences are SGHAT and FQNNGV. The CDR3 length is 15 residues. CDR3 amino acids: CASSQIKTGNYGYTF. CDR3 bases: TGTGCCAGCAGCCAAATAAAAACAGGGAACTATGGCTACACCTTC. Combining the CDR3 with reference TRBV11-2 and TRBJ1-2 gives the whole variable domain EAGVAQSPRYKIIEKRQSVAFWCNPISGHATLYWYQQILGQGPKLLIQFQNNGVVDDSQLPKDRFSAERLKGVDSTLKIQPAKLEDSAVYLCASSQIKTGNYGYTFGSGTRLTVV.

This chain connects TRBV15 to TRBJ1-3; no reliable D call. Germline assignment: CDR1 LNHNV and CDR2 YYDKDF (reference sequence). V gave up 0 bases and J gave up 0 bases, with 9 bases separating them. This CDR3 has 16 residues. CDR3 DNA sequence: TGTGCCACCAGCAGAGACAGATCGAACTCTGGAAACACCATATATTTT. Translation gives CATSRDRSNSGNTIYF.

The chain uses TRBV7-2 and TRBJ2-7; 10 bases agree with TRBD1. The CDR3 extends over 15 amino acids. J gave up 4 bases and V 2 bases, and 5 bases lay outside the gene matches. Looked up from germline, CDR1 is SGHTA and CDR2 is FQGNSA. The CDR3 coding sequence is TGTGCCAGCAGCTTACGGACAGGGGGTCGGTACGAGCAGTACTTC. It translates to CASSLRTGGRYEQYF.

This clone was recorded once. The chain joins TRBV9 to TRBJ2-7; D gene unclear. This CDR3 comprises 13 residues. Looked up from germline, CDR1 is SGDLS and CDR2 is YYNGEE. Trimming took 0 bases from V and 3 from J, leaving 7 bases between them. CDR3 bases: TGTGCCAGCAGCGTAGCCCCCAACTACGAGCAGTACTTC. This encodes CASSVAPNYEQYF.

The chain recombines TRBV28 with TRBJ1-1; tentative D call: TRBD1 (5 bases). Trimming cost V 2 bases and J 7 bases, with 11 bases left between them. Per germline, CDR1 MDHEN and CDR2 SYDVKM. The CDR3 sequence is 13 residues long. This CDR3 is CASSLRQRNEAFF. The CDR3 region has the DNA TGTGCCAGCAGTTTAAGACAGCGAAATGAAGCTTTCTTT.

This chain joins TRBV7-8 and TRBJ2-2, with TRBD2 identical over 8 bases. The CDR3 is made up of 15 amino acids. Germline-derived CDR1 and CDR2 are SGHVS and FQNEAQ. The V segment lost 5 bases and the J segment 4 bases; nucleotides outside the gene matches: 6. The CDR3 region is CASSGAGGATGELFF. The CDR3, as DNA: TGTGCCAGCAGCGGTGCGGGGGGAGCCACCGGGGAGCTGTTTTTT.

The gene calls are TRBV5-1 and TRBJ2-5; possibly TRBD1 for D (6 bases). CDR1 and CDR2 from the germline V gene are SGHRS and YFSETQ. Trimming shortened V by 1 base and J by 2 bases, and 9 bases separated the two germline ends. This CDR3 has 14 residues. This CDR3 reads CASSLQGQQETQYF. The CDR3 DNA is TGCGCCAGCAGCTTGCAGGGACAACAAGAGACCCAGTACTTC.

The V and J genes are TRBV29-1 and TRBJ2-7, with D perhaps TRBD1 (5 bases). The germline CDR1 and CDR2 sequences are SQVTM and ANQGSEA. Between the trimmed V and J ends, which lost 6 bases and 4 bases, there was a span of 10 bases. The CDR3 loop spans 11 amino acids. The DNA for the CDR3 is TGCAGCGTGGGGCCGGGTTACGAGCAGTACTTC. Translation: CSVGPGYEQYF.

The chain couples TRBV28 to TRBJ1-5; D perhaps matches TRBD1 (6 bases). CDR3 length equals 15 residues. V was pared by 9 bases and J by 4 bases, with 19 bases between. Germline loops: CDR1 MDHEN, CDR2 SYDVKM. CDR3 DNA sequence: TGTGCCAGGCTCCCCCCGGGACACAAAAATCAGCCCCAGCATTTT. Protein sequence: CARLPPGHKNQPQHF.

The rearrangement links TRBV28 to TRBJ2-7, with 9 bases fitting TRBD1. V lost 10 bases to trimming and J lost 4 bases; unmatched junction nucleotides: 8. Per germline, CDR1 MDHEN and CDR2 SYDVKM. The CDR3 length is 13 residues. CDR3 coding DNA: TGTGCCACCCTTGGGACAGGGCTTTACGAGCAGTACTTC. Its protein is CATLGTGLYEQYF.

V is TRBV27 and J is TRBJ2-1; D may be TRBD1 (6 bases). The CDR3 is 18 amino acids. The V end was cut by 1 base, the J end by 3 bases, with 19 bases between. Germline CDR1 reads MNHEY; CDR2 reads SMNVEV (reference sequence). The DNA of the CDR3 is TGTGCCAGCAGTTTATGGGGGCCGAGGGGCGCACTCTACAATGAGCAGTTCTTC. Translation: CASSLWGPRGALYNEQFF.

This chain uses TRBV28 with TRBJ2-1; tentatively, D is TRBD2 (6 bases). Per the germline V gene, CDR1 is MDHEN and CDR2 is SYDVKM. This CDR3 spans 17 amino acids. V was pared by 7 bases and J by 3 bases, with 22 bases between. The CDR3 coding sequence is TGTGCCAGCAACCCGATTCGATTCGGGAGCGGCTACAATGAGCAGTTCTTC. This gives the protein CASNPIRFGSGYNEQFF.

The chain recombines TRBV6-5 with TRBJ2-1; 7 bases agree with TRBD1. From germline, CDR1 is MNHEY and CDR2 SVGAGI. The CDR3 consists of 15 residues. Germline trimming cut 4 bases from V and 4 bases from J; bases unmatched to any gene: 7. CDR3 DNA: TGTGCCAGCAGTTCATCCCAGGACAGGTACAATGAGCAGTTCTTC. As protein: CASSSSQDRYNEQFF.

The gene calls are TRBV18 and TRBJ1-4; a possible D gene is TRBD1 (5 bases). Trimming left V 1 base short and J 8 bases short, with 11 bases between. This CDR3 has 14 residues. The germline V gene has CDR1 KGHSH and CDR2 LQKENI. CDR3 bases: TGTGCCAGCTCACCACGGGGGGTCGAGGAAAAACTGTTTTTT. It is translated as CASSPRGVEEKLFF. The whole variable domain, filled in from reference TRBV18 and TRBJ1-4, reads NAGVMQNPRHLVRRRGQEARLRCSPMKGHSHVYWYRQLPEEGLKFMVYLQKENIIDESGMPKERFSAEFPKEGPSILRIQQVVRGDSAAYFCASSPRGVEEKLFFGSGTQLSVL.

This clone occurred once. The J gene is TRBJ1-5, the V gene TRBV7-9, with D hard to call. CDR3 length: 12 amino acids. Germline V gene lookup returns CDR1 SEHNR and CDR2 FQNEAQ (reference sequence). Trimming cost V 1 base and J 6 bases, with 4 bases left between them. In DNA, the CDR3 is TGTGCCAGCAGCTTAGTGAGTCAGCCCCAGCATTTT. Translated, it gives CASSLVSQPQHF.